This T cell receptor (beta chain) was recovered during a study of cytomegalovirus exposure and HLA in healthy donors. V shed 8 bases and J 2 bases; nucleotides not matched to a gene: 12. This CDR3 spans 15 amino acids. CDR1 and CDR2 (germline): MDHEN, SYDVKM. The PCR contained 60 Vbeta and 13 Jbeta primers. TCRdb's copy holds only in-frame clones and misses some; the assay was immunoSEQ multiplex PCR. The sample has around 200,000 clones, 60% to 80% seen once. The V call is TRBV28, the J call TRBJ2-7, with 7 nucleotides matching TRBD2. The sequenced sample consisted of PBMCs. The TCR comes from a woman aged 25 to 39 in good health and CMV-seropositive. The CDR3 loop reads CASCLRAGETYEQYF. CDR3 DNA sequence: TGTGCCAGCTGCTTGAGGGCGGGGGAAACCTACGAGCAGTACTTC.